The source of this TCR beta chain is a study of OX40 agonist ivuxolimab in advanced cancers. Notes on the study in general: In the 0.1 to 3.0 mg/kg range, CD4+ and CD8+ blood T cells had expanded clonally by week 6.

A note on this clone: Its antigen is not known.

This CDR3 has 16 residues. V lost 3 bases, J lost 0 bases, and 12 bases lay in between. Germline V gene sequence: CDR1 SGHTA, CDR2 FQGNSA. The table came from immunoSEQ multiplex PCR; TCRdb's copy has only in-frame clones and leaves some out. The sample shows about 94,000 clones, approximately 93% of them seen only once. The rearrangement links TRBV7-2 to TRBJ1-5, with D uncertain. The receptor comes from an adult with an advanced solid tumor such as melanoma, head and neck, liver or kidney cancer. This material consisted of CD4+ or CD8+ T cells sorted from blood, taken in a trial of the OX40 agonist ivuxolimab. The CDR3 loop is CASSFSNSISNQPQHF. The CDR3 coding sequence is TGTGCCAGCAGCTTCTCCAACTCGATTAGCAATCAGCCCCAGCATTTT.